Following are 19 T cell receptor beta chains from one sample sequenced in a study of blood T cell repertoires in COVID-19 (TCRdb year 2020). To prepare the library, the immunoSEQ multiplex PCR assay was applied. The source is immuneACCESS, and TCRdb retained only in-frame sequences with V and J called. Part of the clones is not carried over; for the studies checked, unresolved V genes explain less than half of this, and the remainder is unexplained. Across this sample there are about 200,000 clones, with around 86% seen only once. Clones ranked in the top ten supply roughly 6.5% of the sample. Input material: peripheral blood. The receptor set was obtained from a man in his 60s who had recovered from COVID-19.

The chain uses TRBV29-1 and TRBJ2-7; D might be TRBD1 (6 bases). The CDR3 is made up of 13 amino acids. Trimming removed 6 bases from V and 7 bases from J, with 19 bases in between. Per germline, CDR1 SQVTM and CDR2 ANQGSEA. The DNA for the CDR3 is TGCAGCGTCGGATATACAGGGAACCTAGAGCAGTACTTC. This encodes CSVGYTGNLEQYF.

This chain joins TRBV2 and TRBJ2-7, with TRBD2 identical over 10 bases. V gave up 5 bases and J gave up 0 bases; unmatched junction bases: 10. The CDR3 runs 17 residues. Germline V gene sequence: CDR1 SNHLY, CDR2 FYNNEI. CDR3 sequence: CASSFEREGLSSYEQYF. CDR3 nucleotide sequence: TGTGCCAGCAGTTTCGAGCGGGAGGGCCTAAGCTCCTACGAGCAGTACTTC.

This clone occurred a few times. The V gene is TRBV19, the J gene TRBJ2-7; 8 bases agree with TRBD1. CDR1 is LNHDA, CDR2 SQIVND, per germline (reference sequence). V was pared by 6 bases and J by 3 bases, with 4 bases of the junction left unmatched. The CDR3 is made up of 13 amino acids. This CDR3 reads CASSATGVYEQYF. CDR3 nucleotides: TGTGCCAGTAGCGCGACAGGGGTCTACGAGCAGTACTTC.

The V and J genes are TRBV14 and TRBJ1-4; D perhaps matches TRBD1 (5 bases). Germline values: CDR1 SGHDN, CDR2 FVKESK. V gave up 2 bases and J gave up 0 bases, with 10 bases separating them. CDR3 size: 16 residues. The CDR3 DNA is TGTGCCAGCAGCCAATTAACAGGCCCAACTAATGAAAAACTGTTTTTT. The encoded protein is CASSQLTGPTNEKLFF. Full variable domain (remainder filled in from reference TRBV14 and TRBJ1-4): EAGVTQFPSHSVIEKGQTVTLRCDPISGHDNLYWYRRVMGKEIKFLLHFVKESKQDESGMPNNRFLAERTGGTYSTLKVQPAELEDSGVYFCASSQLTGPTNEKLFFGSGTQLSVL.

The rearrangement links TRBV3-1 (or the pseudogene TRBV3-2) to TRBJ2-7; D is perhaps TRBD2 (7 bases). V was clipped by 4 bases and J by 4 bases, with 17 bases between them. Per germline, CDR1 LGHDT and CDR2 YNNKEL (reference sequence). This CDR3 spans 15 amino acids. In DNA form, the CDR3 reads TGTGCCAGCAGCCTCTGGGGAGGGGGGAGTTACGAGCAGTACTTC. Protein product: CASSLWGGGSYEQYF.

This clone occurred once. The chain employs TRBV2 and TRBJ2-5; 11 bases are a match to TRBD1. V trimming: 7 bases; J trimming: 2 bases; junction bases outside the gene matches: 6. The CDR3 has 15 amino acids. Looked up from germline, CDR1 is SNHLY and CDR2 is FYNNEI. The CDR3: CASIGTGGKQETQYF. The CDR3 nucleotides read TGTGCCAGCATAGGGACAGGGGGAAAGCAAGAGACCCAGTACTTC.

The J gene is TRBJ1-6, the V gene TRBV19, with TRBD1 matching over 7 bases. The CDR3 sequence is 15 residues long. Per the germline V gene, CDR1 is LNHDA and CDR2 is SQIVND (reference sequence). Losses at the gene ends were 5 bases for V and 7 bases for J; bases not matched to a gene: 8. The CDR3 nucleotides are TGTGCCAGTAGTCCTCGGGACAGACTAAATTCACCCCTCCACTTT. It translates to CASSPRDRLNSPLHF.

The V and J genes are TRBV19 and TRBJ1-3; D is undetermined. Trimming left V 6 bases short and J 0 bases short, with 18 bases between. From germline, CDR1 is LNHDA and CDR2 SQIVND (reference sequence). The CDR3 is 17 amino acids. The CDR3 DNA sequence: TGTGCCAGTAGCCCAAGTGGCGGTCCCCACTCTGGAAACACCATATATTTT. This codes for CASSPSGGPHSGNTIYF.

This chain joins TRBV25-1 and TRBJ2-5; TRBD2 matches 13 bases. This CDR3 is built from 15 residues. In germline, CDR1 is MGHDK, CDR2 SYGVNS. The V and J ends lost 9 bases and 5 bases, in that order; junction bases with no gene match: 9. The CDR3, as DNA: TGTGCCAGTGGACTAGCGGGAGACCTCCGGGAGACCCAGTACTTC. Protein product: CASGLAGDLRETQYF. The whole variable domain, remainder taken from reference TRBV25-1 and TRBJ2-5, is EADIYQTPRYLVIGTGKKITLECSQTMGHDKMYWYQQDPGMELHLIHYSYGVNSTEKGDLSSESTVSRIRTEHFPLTLESARPSHTSQYLCASGLAGDLRETQYFGPGTRLLVL.

The rearrangement joins TRBV28 to TRBJ2-1; D ambiguous. The CDR3 is 12 residues long. Germline-derived CDR1 and CDR2 are MDHEN and SYDVKM. V lost 6 bases, J lost 4 bases, and 7 bases lay in between. CDR3 residues: CASSYEYNEQFF. DNA for the CDR3: TGTGCCAGCAGCTATGAGTACAATGAGCAGTTCTTC.

This chain connects TRBV11-1 to TRBJ2-1; 11 positions match TRBD2. The CDR3 has 15 residues. V was clipped by 6 bases and J by 2 bases; unmatched bases: 3. Germline-derived CDR1 and CDR2 are SGHAT and FQDESV (reference sequence). The CDR3 bases are TGTGCCAGCAGTCTGACTAGCGGGGCCTACAATGAGCAGTTCTTC. Translating it yields CASSLTSGAYNEQFF.

The chain carries TRBV7-3 and TRBJ1-1, with no clear D. Deletions cut 3 bases from V and 4 bases from J, with 12 bases between. The CDR3 has 14 amino acids. Germline V gives CDR1 SGHTA, CDR2 FQGTGA. CDR3 nucleotide sequence: TGTGCCAGCAGCTTGGACGGAGGGAGCACTGAAGCTTTCTTT. This codes for CASSLDGGSTEAFF.

The chain joins TRBV5-1 to TRBJ2-7, with a tentative D call TRBD2 (7 bases). The V end was cut by 3 bases, the J end by 6 bases, with 25 bases between. The CDR3 contains 17 residues. The germline gives CDR1 SGHRS, CDR2 YFSETQ. This CDR3 is CASSYTGGTHQLGEQYF. The CDR3 DNA reads as TGCGCCAGCAGCTATACCGGGGGGACACACCAATTGGGCGAGCAGTACTTC.

The chain uses TRBV4-2 and TRBJ1-1; D is undetermined. V lost 4 bases and J lost 5, with 11 bases in between. The CDR3 totals 13 residues. Germline CDR1 is LGHNA and CDR2 is YNFKEQ. CDR3 sequence: CASSPGGRTEAFF. CDR3 DNA: TGTGCCAGCAGCCCTGGCGGAAGGACTGAAGCTTTCTTT.

This sequence joins TRBV7-8 and TRBJ2-5; 7 bases map to TRBD1. The CDR3 has 14 residues. V trimming: 5 bases; J trimming: 5 bases; junction bases outside the gene matches: 8. Germline V gene data show CDR1 as SGHVS and CDR2 as FQNEAQ. In DNA form, the CDR3 reads TGTGCCAGCAGCGGATGGACAGGTCTGGAGACCCAGTACTTC. Protein: CASSGWTGLETQYF.

The chain links TRBV6-1 to TRBJ2-7, with TRBD1 identical over 8 bases. The CDR3 contains 15 residues. J was trimmed by 3 bases and V by 2 bases; bases with no gene match: 6. Germline CDR1 reads MNHNS; CDR2 reads SASEGT. The DNA of the CDR3 is TGTGCCAGCAGTGAAATGGGGACAGGCCGCTACGAGCAGTACTTC. Translating it yields CASSEMGTGRYEQYF.

The chain employs TRBV18 and TRBJ1-3; D gene unclear. The CDR3 covers 14 residues. V shed 11 bases and J shed 0 bases, with 14 bases lying between them. Per the germline V gene, CDR1 is KGHSH and CDR2 is LQKENI. CDR3 loop: CAASELSSGNTIYF. CDR3 DNA sequence: TGTGCCGCAAGTGAGTTGTCCTCTGGAAACACCATATATTTT.

CDR3 DNA: TGTGCCAGCAGCTATGACAGGGGATTTTACAATGAGCAGTTCTTC. Translation gives CASSYDRGFYNEQFF. The V call is TRBV7-2, the J call TRBJ2-1; 8 nucleotides line up with TRBD1. J was trimmed by 4 bases and V by 4 bases; bases with no gene match: 6. The CDR3 consists of 15 residues. Germline loops: CDR1 SGHTA, CDR2 FQGNSA.

The J gene is TRBJ2-2, the V gene TRBV19, with 8 bases identical to TRBD1. This CDR3 comprises 14 residues. Germline V gene data show CDR1 as LNHDA and CDR2 as SQIVND (reference sequence). V dropped 7 bases and J dropped 2; count of bases not matched to a gene: 3. The CDR3 loop reads CASTPGGNTGELFF. CDR3 coding DNA: TGTGCCAGTACCCCAGGGGGCAACACCGGGGAGCTGTTTTTT.